These 16 T cell receptor beta chains came from one sample sequenced in a study of cytomegalovirus exposure and HLA in healthy donors. 13 Jbeta primers and 60 Vbeta primers were used for the PCR. Some clones are missing from TCRdb's copy, which holds only in-frame ones; the method was immunoSEQ multiplex PCR. Here the sample spans some 120,000 clones, 75% to 90% being singletons. Sample: PBMCs. The receptor source for this set is a male donor in good health and CMV-seronegative.

This sequence joins TRBV25-1 and TRBJ1-1; D remains ambiguous. This CDR3 contains 16 residues. The germline V gene has CDR1 MGHDK and CDR2 SYGVNS. V was clipped by 0 bases and J by 4 bases, with 15 bases between them. This chain's CDR3 is CASSEYQEGYGTEAFF. The CDR3 region has the DNA TGTGCCAGCAGTGAATATCAGGAGGGTTACGGCACTGAAGCTTTCTTT.

The sample holds a few counts of this clone. The gene calls are TRBV19 and TRBJ2-2, with D unclear. CDR1 and CDR2 (germline): LNHDA, SQIVND (reference sequence). This CDR3 comprises 14 residues. V lost 6 bases and J lost 4, with 12 bases in between. The CDR3 DNA reads as TGTGCCAGTAGGACACACCTGGCCACCGGGGAGCTGTTTTTT. It translates to CASRTHLATGELFF.

V usage is TRBV27 and J usage is TRBJ2-5, with 10 bases that match TRBD1. The CDR3 consists of 15 residues. V dropped 4 bases and J dropped 3; count of bases not matched to a gene: 5. Per germline, CDR1 MNHEY and CDR2 SMNVEV (reference sequence). CDR3 coding DNA: TGTGCCAGCAGTTCCCAAGGGACAGGGGAAGAGACCCAGTACTTC. Translation: CASSSQGTGEETQYF.

This clone came up once. The chain has TRBV5-4 and TRBJ1-2; 7 bases map to TRBD1. Germline values: CDR1 SGHNT, CDR2 YYREEE (reference sequence). The V segment lost 2 bases and the J segment 7 bases; nucleotides outside the gene matches: 5. CDR3 length equals 13 residues. The CDR3 here is CASSLDREVGYTF. The CDR3 DNA reads TGTGCCAGCAGCTTAGACAGGGAGGTTGGCTACACCTTC.

The V call is TRBV6-1, the J call TRBJ2-7; TRBD2 matches 13 bases. V shed 6 bases and J 6 bases; nucleotides not matched to a gene: 5. Germline lookup yields CDR1 MNHNS and CDR2 SASEGT. The CDR3 length is 14 residues. In DNA form, the CDR3 reads TGTGCCAGCAGCGCCGGACTAGCGGGAGCCGAGCAGTACTTC. Translated: CASSAGLAGAEQYF.

The CDR3 coding sequence is TGTGCCAGCTCTCTAGCGGGAGATAGAACAGATACGCAGTATTTT. This gives the protein CASSLAGDRTDTQYF. The chain employs TRBV6-5 and TRBJ2-3, with 10 bases matching TRBD2. The V segment lost 8 bases and the J segment 3 bases; nucleotides outside the gene matches: 8. CDR3 length: 15 residues. The germline V gene encodes CDR1 MNHEY and CDR2 SVGAGI.

The chain joins TRBV5-1 to TRBJ1-2; D is uncertain. CDR3 length: 15 residues. Germline V gene data show CDR1 as SGHRS and CDR2 as YFSETQ. The V and J ends lost 0 bases and 4 bases respectively, with 13 bases between them. In DNA form, the CDR3 reads TGCGCCAGCAGCTTGGCCGGGTTGTATGGCTATGGCTACACCTTC. It specifies CASSLAGLYGYGYTF. Supplemented by reference TRBV5-1 and TRBJ1-2, the full variable domain reads KAGVTQTPRYLIKTRGQQVTLSCSPISGHRSVSWYQQTPGQGLQFLFEYFSETQRNKGNFPGRFSGRQFSNSRSEMNVSTLELGDSALYLCASSLAGLYGYGYTFGSGTRLTVV.

The rearrangement links TRBV18 to TRBJ1-3; tentatively, D is TRBD1 (6 bases). CDR1 and CDR2 from the germline V gene are KGHSH and LQKENI. This CDR3 is 16 amino acids long. The V and J ends lost 0 bases and 5 bases respectively, with 14 bases between them. DNA of the CDR3: TGTGCCAGCTCACCACCGTCGCAGGGGACCCGAAACACCATATATTTT. Its translation is CASSPPSQGTRNTIYF.

This rearrangement joins TRBV7-6 to TRBJ2-7; D not certain. The CDR3 sequence is 13 residues long. Trimming pared 0 bases from V and 4 bases from J, leaving 7 bases between. CDR1 and CDR2 from the germline V gene are SGHVS and FNYEAQ. Written as DNA, the CDR3 is TGTGCCAGCAGCTTAGCGCCCGGGTACGAGCAGTACTTC. It is translated as CASSLAPGYEQYF.

V is TRBV6-6 and J is TRBJ2-3; 10 nucleotides match TRBD2. This CDR3 has 15 residues. V lost 7 bases to trimming and J lost 2 bases; unmatched junction nucleotides: 6. In germline, CDR1 is MNHNY, CDR2 SVGAGI (reference sequence). CDR3 amino acids: CASIKRGGLTDTQYF. CDR3 bases: TGTGCCAGCATCAAGCGGGGGGGCCTCACAGATACGCAGTATTTT.

The rearrangement joins TRBV11-2 to TRBJ1-3; D is ambiguous. Germline V gene sequence: CDR1 SGHAT, CDR2 FQNNGV. With 3 bases removed from V and 4 bases from J, the gap between germline ends came to 22 bases. CDR3 length: 18 amino acids. The CDR3 region is CASSLWAVEIQIGNTIYF. CDR3 nucleotide sequence: TGTGCCAGCAGCTTGTGGGCTGTTGAGATTCAAATCGGAAACACCATATATTTT.

This clone is a singleton in its sample. The J gene is TRBJ1-5, the V gene TRBV5-1; D possibly corresponds to TRBD1 (5 bases). The germline V and J ends were trimmed by 0 bases and 5 bases, with 9 bases remaining between them. This CDR3 has 14 residues. The germline CDR1 and CDR2 sequences are SGHRS and YFSETQ. The CDR3 is CASSLGQLDQPQHF. The CDR3 nucleotides read TGCGCCAGCAGCTTGGGACAGCTCGATCAGCCCCAGCATTTT.

The gene calls are TRBV27 and TRBJ1-6, with TRBD1 as a possible D gene (5 bases). The CDR3 consists of 14 residues. Trimming left V 2 bases short and J 8 bases short, with 10 bases between. Germline loops: CDR1 MNHEY, CDR2 SMNVEV (reference sequence). The CDR3 is CASSLVGADSPLHF. The DNA of the CDR3 is TGTGCCAGCAGTTTAGTAGGGGCTGATTCACCCCTCCACTTT.

The gene calls are TRBV9 and TRBJ2-3, with 13 bases lining up with TRBD2. Germline V gene data show CDR1 as SGDLS and CDR2 as YYNGEE. CDR3 length: 18 residues. The V gene end was trimmed by 2 bases and the J gene end by 4 bases; junction bases not matched to a gene: 10. CDR3 in amino acids: CASSVPLAGGPGADTQYF. The CDR3 region has the DNA TGTGCCAGCAGCGTTCCACTAGCGGGGGGGCCGGGCGCAGATACGCAGTATTTT. The variable domain in full, completed from reference TRBV9 and TRBJ2-3, reads DSGVTQTPKHLITATGQRVTLRCSPRSGDLSVYWYQQSLDQGLQFLIQYYNGEERAKGNILERFSAQQFPDLHSELNLSSLELGDSALYFCASSVPLAGGPGADTQYFGPGTRLTVL.

Of note for this clone: The junction shows a germline mismatch at one end, possibly a read error. The V and J genes are TRBV9 and TRBJ1-2; D might be TRBD1 (5 bases). Germline V gene data show CDR1 as SGDLS and CDR2 as YYNGEE. This CDR3 comprises 14 residues. This CDR3 is CASSVGGRDYGYTF. DNA for the CDR3: TGTGCCAGCAGCGTAGGTGGTCGGGACTACGGCTACACCTTC.

This sequence joins TRBV7-9 and TRBJ2-7, with TRBD1 matching over 8 bases. This CDR3 region has 13 residues. J lost 5 bases, V lost 8 bases, and 8 bases had no gene match. Germline CDR1 reads SEHNR; CDR2 reads FQNEAQ (reference sequence). The CDR3 nucleotides read TGTGCCAGCTCGTCAGGGGGCTGGGACGAGCAGTACTTC. The encoded protein is CASSSGGWDEQYF.